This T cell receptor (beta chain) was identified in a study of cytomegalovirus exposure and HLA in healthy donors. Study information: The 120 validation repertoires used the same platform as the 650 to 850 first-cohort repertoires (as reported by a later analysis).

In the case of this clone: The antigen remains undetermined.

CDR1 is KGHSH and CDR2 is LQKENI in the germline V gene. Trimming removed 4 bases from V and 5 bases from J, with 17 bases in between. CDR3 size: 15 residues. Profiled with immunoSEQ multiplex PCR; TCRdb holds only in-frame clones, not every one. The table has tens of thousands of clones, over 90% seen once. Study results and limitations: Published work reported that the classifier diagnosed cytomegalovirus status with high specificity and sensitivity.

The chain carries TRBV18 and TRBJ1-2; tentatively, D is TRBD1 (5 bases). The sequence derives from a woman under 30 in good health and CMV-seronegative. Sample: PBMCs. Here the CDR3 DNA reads TGTGCCAGCTCACGACCAGACAGTGACAATTATGGCTACACCTTC. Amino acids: CASSRPDSDNYGYTF. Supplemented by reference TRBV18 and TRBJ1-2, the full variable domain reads NAGVMQNPRHLVRRRGQEARLRCSPMKGHSHVYWYRQLPEEGLKFMVYLQKENIIDESGMPKERFSAEFPKEGPSILRIQQVVRGDSAAYFCASSRPDSDNYGYTFGSGTRLTVV.